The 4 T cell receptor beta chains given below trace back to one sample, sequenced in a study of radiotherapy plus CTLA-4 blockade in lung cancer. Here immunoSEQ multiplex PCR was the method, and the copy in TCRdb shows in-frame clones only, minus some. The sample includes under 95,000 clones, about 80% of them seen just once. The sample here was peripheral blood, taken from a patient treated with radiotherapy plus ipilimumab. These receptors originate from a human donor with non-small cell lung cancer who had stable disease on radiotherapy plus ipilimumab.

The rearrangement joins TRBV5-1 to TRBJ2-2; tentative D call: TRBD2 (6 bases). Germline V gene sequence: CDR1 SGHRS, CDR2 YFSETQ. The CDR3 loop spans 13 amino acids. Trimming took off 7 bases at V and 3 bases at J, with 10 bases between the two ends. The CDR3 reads CASDSGYTGELFF. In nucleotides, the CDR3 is TGCGCCAGCGATAGCGGCTACACCGGGGAGCTGTTTTTT.

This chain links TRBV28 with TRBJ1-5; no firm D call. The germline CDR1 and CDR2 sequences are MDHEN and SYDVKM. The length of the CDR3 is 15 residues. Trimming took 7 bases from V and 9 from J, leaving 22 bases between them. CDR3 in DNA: TGTGCCAGCACCCTCTCCGGACCTCTCGGTGGGCCCCAGCATTTT. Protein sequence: CASTLSGPLGGPQHF. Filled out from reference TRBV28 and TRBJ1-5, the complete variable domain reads DVKVTQSSRYLVKRTGEKVFLECVQDMDHENMFWYRQDPGLGLRLIYFSYDVKMKEKGDIPEGYSVSREKKERFSLILESASTNQTSMYLCASTLSGPLGGPQHFGDGTRLSIL.

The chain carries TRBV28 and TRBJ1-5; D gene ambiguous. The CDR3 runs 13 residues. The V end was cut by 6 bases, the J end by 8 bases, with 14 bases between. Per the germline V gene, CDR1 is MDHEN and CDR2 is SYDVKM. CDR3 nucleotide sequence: TGTGCCAGCAGCCGATCTTATGTGGAGCCCCAGCATTTT. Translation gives CASSRSYVEPQHF.

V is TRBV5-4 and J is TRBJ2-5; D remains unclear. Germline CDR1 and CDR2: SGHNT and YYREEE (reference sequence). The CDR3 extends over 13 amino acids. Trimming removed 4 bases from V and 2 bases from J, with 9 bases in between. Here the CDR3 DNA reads TGTGCCAGCAGCCCCGGCCAGCAAGAGACCCAGTACTTC. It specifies CASSPGQQETQYF. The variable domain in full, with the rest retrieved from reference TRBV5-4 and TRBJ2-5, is ETGVTQSPTHLIKTRGQQVTLRCSSQSGHNTVSWYQQALGQGPQFIFQYYREEENGRGNFPPRFSGLQFPNYSSELNVNALELDDSALYLCASSPGQQETQYFGPGTRLLVL.